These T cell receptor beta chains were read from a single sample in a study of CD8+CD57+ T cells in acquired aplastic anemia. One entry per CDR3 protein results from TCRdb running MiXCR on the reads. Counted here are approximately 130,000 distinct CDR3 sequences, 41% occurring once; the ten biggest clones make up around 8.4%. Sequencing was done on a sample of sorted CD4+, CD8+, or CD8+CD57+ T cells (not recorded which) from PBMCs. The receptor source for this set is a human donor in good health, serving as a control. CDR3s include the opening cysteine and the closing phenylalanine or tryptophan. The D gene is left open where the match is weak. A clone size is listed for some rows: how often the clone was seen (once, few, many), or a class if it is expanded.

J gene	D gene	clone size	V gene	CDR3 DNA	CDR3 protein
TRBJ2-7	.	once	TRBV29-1	TGCAGCGTGACACACGAGCAGTACTTC	CSVTHEQYF
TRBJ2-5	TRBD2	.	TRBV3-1	TGTGCCAGCAGCCAACTAGCGGGAGAAGAGACCCAGTACTTC	CASSQLAGEETQYF
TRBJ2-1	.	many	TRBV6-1	TGTGCCAGCAGCGACCAGGGTAATGAGCAGTTCTTC	CASSDQGNEQFF
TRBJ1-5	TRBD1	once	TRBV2	TGTGCCAGCAGGGGGACAGGGCCCTGGCATTTT	CASRGTGPWHF
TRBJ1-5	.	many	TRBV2	TGTGCCAGCAGATCTTTCGGGAATCAGCCCCAGCATTTT	CASRSFGNQPQHF
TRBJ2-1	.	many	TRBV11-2	TGTGCCAGCAGCTTAGATCTCGTGGGGAATGAGCAGTTCTTC	CASSLDLVGNEQFF
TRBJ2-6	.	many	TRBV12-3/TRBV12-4	TGTGCCAGCAGTTTATACCCCTCTGGGGCCAACGTCCTGACTTTC	CASSLYPSGANVLTF
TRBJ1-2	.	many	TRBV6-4	TGTGCCAGCAGTCCCGACGGTCTACTGGGCTACACCTTC	CASSPDGLLGYTF
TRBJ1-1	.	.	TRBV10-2	TGCGCCAGTAGTGGAGGTAGGAACACTGAAGCTCTCTTT	CASSGGRNTEALF
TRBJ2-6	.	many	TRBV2	TGTGCCGCGAGGGGGGATGGGGCCAACGTCCTGACTTTC	CAARGDGANVLTF
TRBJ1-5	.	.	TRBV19	TGTGCCAGTAGTCACCGTGGAGAGGTCCCTAGCAATCAGCCCCAGCATTTT	CASSHRGEVPSNQPQHF
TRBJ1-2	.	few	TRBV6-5	TGTGCCAGCAGTTACTCCGGAGGGGCCAACTATGGCTACACCTTC	CASSYSGGANYGYTF
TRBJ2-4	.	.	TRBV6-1	TGTGCCAGCAGCCACGCCAGATCTCGGGTAGCCAAAAACATTCAGTACTTC	CASSHARSRVAKNIQYF
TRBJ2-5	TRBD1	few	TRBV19	TGTGCCAGTAGTATAGGCGGGGACAGGACATTC	CASSIGGDRTF
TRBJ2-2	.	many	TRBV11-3	TGTGCCAGCAGCTTACTGGGCGGGGAGCTGTTTTTT	CASSLLGGELFF
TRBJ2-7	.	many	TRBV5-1	TGCGCCAGCAGCTTGAATCAGGGGACTGTCTACGAGCAGTACTTC	CASSLNQGTVYEQYF
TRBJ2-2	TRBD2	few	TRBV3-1	TGTGCCAGCAGCCAGAGCTCTACTAGCGATATAACCGGGGAGCTGTTTTTT	CASSQSSTSDITGELFF
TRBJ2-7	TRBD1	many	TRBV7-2	TGTGCCAGCAGCTTTCGACAGGGTGCCTACGAGCAGTACTTC	CASSFRQGAYEQYF
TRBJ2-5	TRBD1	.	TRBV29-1	TGCAGCGTGGCCCCCGGGACAGGGTTAGAGACCCAGTACTTC	CSVAPGTGLETQYF
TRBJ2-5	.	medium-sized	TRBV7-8	TGTGCCAGCAGCTTAGTCTCGGAGACCCAGTACTTC	CASSLVSETQYF
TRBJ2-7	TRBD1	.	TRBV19	TGTGCCAGTAGTACCAGACAGGGGGCACACGAGCAGTACTTC	CASSTRQGAHEQYF
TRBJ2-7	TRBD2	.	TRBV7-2	TGTGCCAGCAGCCAGGTGCGGGGGTACGAGCAGTACTTC	CASSQVRGYEQYF
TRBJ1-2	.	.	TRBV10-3	TGTGCCATCAGTGCTATGGCAGGGTCCGGCTACACCTTC	CAISAMAGSGYTF
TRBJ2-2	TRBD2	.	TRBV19	TGTGCCAGTAGAGTGGGGGGGACCGAGGAGCTGTTTTTC	CASRVGGTEELFF
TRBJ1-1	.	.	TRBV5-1	TGCGCCAGCAGCTTTTGGGAGTGGGCAACAGCTTTCTTT	CASSFWEWATAFF
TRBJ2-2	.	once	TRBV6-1	TGTGCCGGCTACAGGGATCACACCGGGGGGCTGTTTTTT	CAGYRDHTGGLFF
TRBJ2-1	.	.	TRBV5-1	TGCGCCAGCAGCTTGGGGCAAGGAATCGCCTACAATGAGCAGTTCTTC	CASSLGQGIAYNEQFF
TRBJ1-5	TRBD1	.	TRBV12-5	TGTGCTAGTGGCCACGGACAGGGGGCAGGAATATATAGCAATCAGCCCCAGCATTTT	CASGHGQGAGIYSNQPQHF
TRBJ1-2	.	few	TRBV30	TGTGCCTGGAGTTGGAGGCAGTATGGCTACACCTTC	CAWSWRQYGYTF
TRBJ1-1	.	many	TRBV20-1	TGCAGTGCTAGAGCAAGAACGAGGGCTAGTGTGAACACTGAAGCTTTCTTT	CSARARTRASVNTEAFF
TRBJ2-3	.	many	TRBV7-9	TGTGCCAGCAGCTTAGGGTTGGGAGTGACAGATACGCAGTATTTT	CASSLGLGVTDTQYF
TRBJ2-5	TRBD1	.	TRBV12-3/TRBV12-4	TGTGCCAGCAGCGAGACAGGGGCAGAGACCCAGTACTTC	CASSETGAETQYF
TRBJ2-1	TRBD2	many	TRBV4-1	TGCGCCAGCAGCCAGTCTAGCGGGAGCTTCAATGAGCAGTTCTTC	CASSQSSGSFNEQFF
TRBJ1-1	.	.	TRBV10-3	TGTGCCATCAATGAGGCAATGAACACTGAAGCTTTCTTT	CAINEAMNTEAFF
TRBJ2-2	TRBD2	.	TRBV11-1	TGTGCCAGCAGCTTAGGCGGGGGGCGGGTCACCGGGGAGCTGTTTTTT	CASSLGGGRVTGELFF
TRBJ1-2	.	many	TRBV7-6	TGTGCCAGCAGCTTAAACCGGTTGGGGGGCTACACCTTC	CASSLNRLGGYTF
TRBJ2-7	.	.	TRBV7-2	TGTGCCAGCAGTTACCCTGGAACCTACGAGCAGTACTTC	CASSYPGTYEQYF
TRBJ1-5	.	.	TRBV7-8	TGTGCCAGCGGCTTTGGGGAACAGCCCCGGCATTTT	CASGFGEQPRHF
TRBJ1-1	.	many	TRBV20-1	TGCAGTGCTAGATCATCAGGTATGAGTTGGATCACTGAAGCTTTCTTT	CSARSSGMSWITEAFF
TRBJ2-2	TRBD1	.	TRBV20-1	TGCAGTGCTAAACCCGGGACAGGAAAGCTGTTTTTT	CSAKPGTGKLFF
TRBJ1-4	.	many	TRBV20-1	TGCAGTGCTATTGGACGGGCTAATGAAAAACTGTTTTTT	CSAIGRANEKLFF
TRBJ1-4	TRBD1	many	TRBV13	TGTGCCAGCAGCTTATGGGGCCTCGGGACAGGGGATGAAAAACTGTTTTTT	CASSLWGLGTGDEKLFF